Below, 13 T cell receptor beta chains from the same sample are listed, as sequenced in a study of blood T cell repertoires in COVID-19. Method: immunoSEQ multiplex PCR; TCRdb's copy keeps in-frame clones and lacks some. This sample has under 200,000 clones, with 86% found just once. The sample taken for sequencing was PBMCs or T cells enriched from blood (not recorded which). Receptors originate from a man aged 40-49 years with acute COVID-19.

This sequence joins TRBV5-4 and TRBJ2-7; D unclear. The CDR3 contains 14 residues. Germline V gives CDR1 SGHNT, CDR2 YYREEE (reference sequence). Trimming took off 0 bases at V and 3 bases at J, with 10 bases between the two ends. The CDR3 is CASSLGLELYEQYF. CDR3 DNA sequence: TGTGCCAGCAGCTTGGGCCTAGAACTCTACGAGCAGTACTTC.

The rearrangement joins TRBV27 to TRBJ1-1; D not resolved. V lost 1 base, J lost 5 bases, and 11 bases lay in between. This CDR3 is 14 amino acids long. CDR1 is MNHEY, CDR2 SMNVEV, per germline (reference sequence). The CDR3 here is CASSLLTSLTEAFF. CDR3 DNA sequence: TGTGCCAGCAGTTTATTAACTTCCCTGACTGAAGCTTTCTTT.

The chain employs TRBV24-1 and TRBJ1-4; TRBD1 agrees at 8 bases. The CDR3 runs to 15 residues. The germline V gene encodes CDR1 KGHDR and CDR2 SFDVKD. The J segment lost 3 bases and the V segment lost 3 bases, leaving 2 bases of the junction unmatched. CDR3 bases: TGTGCCACCAGTGATGGACAGGGATCTAATGAAAAACTGTTTTTT. This encodes CATSDGQGSNEKLFF.

The rearrangement links TRBV24-1 to TRBJ2-2; TRBD1 aligns across 7 bases. Germline-derived CDR1 and CDR2 are KGHDR and SFDVKD. V gave up 9 bases and J gave up 4 bases; unmatched junction bases: 7. The CDR3 covers 14 residues. In nucleotides, the CDR3 is TGTGCCACCGATACAGGGGTGGGCACCGGGGAGCTGTTTTTT. Translated: CATDTGVGTGELFF.

The chain is built from TRBV3-1 (or the pseudogene TRBV3-2) and TRBJ1-1, with TRBD1 matching 9 bases. CDR3 length: 13 residues. The germline gives CDR1 LGHDT, CDR2 YNNKEL (reference sequence). V was pared by 1 base and J by 10 bases, with 4 bases of the junction left unmatched. In DNA form, the CDR3 reads TGTGCCAGCAGCCAAGGGGACAGGGTGGCAGCTTTCTTT. Translating it yields CASSQGDRVAAFF.

This clone was observed a few times. The chain couples TRBV2 to TRBJ2-7; tentative D call: TRBD2 (5 bases). CDR3 length: 10 amino acids. Trimming pared 8 bases from V and 4 bases from J, leaving 6 bases between. Germline lookup yields CDR1 SNHLY and CDR2 FYNNEI. This chain's CDR3 is CASGEYEQYF. The DNA of the CDR3 is TGTGCCAGCGGGGAGTACGAGCAGTACTTC.

The chain carries TRBV9 and TRBJ1-2; unclear D gene. The germline CDR1 and CDR2 sequences are SGDLS and YYNGEE. This CDR3 has 13 amino acids. V dropped 3 bases and J dropped 4 bases, with 10 bases sitting between them. Here the CDR3 reads CASSGYRGYGYTF. DNA of the CDR3: TGTGCCAGCAGCGGATACCGGGGCTATGGCTACACCTTC.

A few counts support this clone. This sequence joins TRBV7-8 and TRBJ1-1; TRBD1 matches 7 bases. This CDR3 contains 14 residues. V gave up 1 base and J gave up 4 bases; unmatched junction bases: 3. Germline V gene data show CDR1 as SGHVS and CDR2 as FQNEAQ. As DNA, the CDR3 is TGTGCCAGCAGCTTAGGGACAGGAACCACTGAAGCTTTCTTT. Encoded protein: CASSLGTGTTEAFF.

This clone appeared a single time. The rearrangement links TRBV7-8 to TRBJ1-4; 7 positions match TRBD1. CDR1 is SGHVS, CDR2 FQNEAQ, per germline. The CDR3 length is 18 residues. The trim removed 2 bases at V and 4 bases at J, leaving 13 bases unmatched. CDR3: CASSLPRRLQGRNEKLFF. DNA of the CDR3: TGTGCCAGCAGCTTACCTCGCCGCTTACAGGGGCGTAATGAAAAACTGTTTTTT.

V usage is TRBV19 and J usage is TRBJ2-1; 8 bases agree with TRBD2. Germline assignment: CDR1 LNHDA and CDR2 SQIVND (reference sequence). The length of the CDR3 is 14 residues. Trimming cost V 7 bases and J 4 bases; bases outside gene matches: 6. CDR3: CASTRTSGYNEQFF. CDR3 sequence (DNA): TGTGCCAGTACAAGAACTAGCGGTTACAATGAGCAGTTCTTC.

The CDR3 DNA reads TGCAGTGTTGGCAGGGAGGAGGGCTACACCTTC. Its protein product is CSVGREEGYTF. V usage is TRBV20-1 and J usage is TRBJ1-2, with D perhaps matching TRBD1 (5 bases). Trimming left V 7 bases short and J 8 bases short, with 14 bases between. The germline gives CDR1 DFQATT, CDR2 SNEGSKA (reference sequence). CDR3 size: 11 residues.

The rearrangement uses TRBV4-2 and TRBJ2-1; TRBD2 agrees at 7 bases. The CDR3 spans 14 residues. V lost 8 bases and J lost 10; bases outside the gene matches: 14. Germline values: CDR1 LGHNA, CDR2 YNFKEQ. Here the CDR3 DNA reads TGTGCCAGCGGGCCTTCGAACGCGGGGGAAGAGCAGTTCTTC. Translated: CASGPSNAGEEQFF.

CDR3: CASSLGANVLTF. As DNA, the CDR3 is TGTGCCAGCAGCCTAGGGGCCAACGTCCTGACTTTC. The chain employs TRBV7-9 and TRBJ2-6; unclear D gene. The CDR3 length is 12 residues. The V gene's germline CDR1 is SEHNR and CDR2 FQNEAQ (reference sequence). Trimming took 5 bases from V and 4 from J, leaving 3 bases between them.